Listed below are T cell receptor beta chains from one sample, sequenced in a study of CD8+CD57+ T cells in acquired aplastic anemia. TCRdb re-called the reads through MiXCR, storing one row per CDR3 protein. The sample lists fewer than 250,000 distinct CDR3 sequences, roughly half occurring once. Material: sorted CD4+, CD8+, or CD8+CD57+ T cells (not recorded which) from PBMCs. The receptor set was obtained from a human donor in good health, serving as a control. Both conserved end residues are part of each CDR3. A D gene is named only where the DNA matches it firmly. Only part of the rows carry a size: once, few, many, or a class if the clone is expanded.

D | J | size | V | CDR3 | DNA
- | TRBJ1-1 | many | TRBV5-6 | CASSLGAGLSNTEAFF | TGTGCCAGCAGCTTGGGGGCAGGGTTATCGAACACTGAAGCTTTCTTT
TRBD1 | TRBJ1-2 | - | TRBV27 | CASSPGQGPWGYTF | TGTGCCAGCAGTCCCGGACAGGGGCCTTGGGGCTACACCTTC
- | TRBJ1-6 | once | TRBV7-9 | CATGGGGGSPLHF | TGTGCCACTGGTGGAGGGGGAGGATCACCCCTCCACTTT
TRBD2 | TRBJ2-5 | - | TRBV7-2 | CASSRLAGGETQYF | TGTGCCAGCAGCCGACTAGCGGGGGGGGAGACCCAGTACTTC
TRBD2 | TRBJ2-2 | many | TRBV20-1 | CSAAGGLAKAGELFF | TGCAGTGCCGCGGGGGGACTAGCTAAAGCCGGGGAGCTGTTTTTT
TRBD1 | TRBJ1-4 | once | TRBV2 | CASRRTGADGEKLFF | TGTGCCAGCCGGAGGACAGGGGCTGATGGTGAAAAACTGTTTTTT
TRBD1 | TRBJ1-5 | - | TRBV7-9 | CASSLDRAANQPQHF | TGTGCCAGCAGCCTTGACAGGGCGGCCAATCAGCCCCAGCATTTT
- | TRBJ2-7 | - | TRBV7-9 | CASSQDFEQYF | TGTGCCAGCAGCCAAGACTTCGAGCAGTACTTC
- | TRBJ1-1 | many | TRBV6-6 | CASSYSGGATEAFF | TGTGCCAGCAGTTACTCGGGGGGGGCCACTGAAGCTTTCTTT
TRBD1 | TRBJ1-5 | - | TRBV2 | CASSGESTGGQPQHF | TGTGCCAGCAGTGGTGAATCGACAGGGGGGCAGCCCCAGCATTTT
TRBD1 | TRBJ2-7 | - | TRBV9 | CASSVRTGGFYEQYF | TGTGCCAGCAGCGTTCGGACAGGGGGTTTCTACGAGCAGTACTTC
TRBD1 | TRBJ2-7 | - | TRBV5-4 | CASSFTGTVSYEQYF | TGTGCCAGCAGCTTTACCGGGACAGTCTCCTACGAGCAGTACTTC
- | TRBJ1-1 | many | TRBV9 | CASSPWGRANTEAFF | TGTGCCAGCAGCCCGTGGGGCAGGGCGAACACTGAAGCTTTCTTT
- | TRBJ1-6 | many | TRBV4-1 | CASSHPFMGTLGSPLHF | TGCGCCAGCAGCCACCCCTTTATGGGGACATTGGGGTCACCCCTCCACTTT
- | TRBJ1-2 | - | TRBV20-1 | CSARDLPAAMYGYTF | TGCAGTGCTAGAGATTTGCCAGCCGCCATGTATGGCTACACCTTC
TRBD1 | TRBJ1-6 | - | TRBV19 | CASSISTVQGANSPLHF | TGTGCCAGTAGTATCTCGACCGTGCAGGGGGCCAATTCACCCCTCCACTTT
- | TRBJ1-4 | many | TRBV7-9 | CASSYGSGDGEKLFF | TGTGCCAGCAGCTATGGTTCGGGGGATGGTGAAAAACTGTTTTTT
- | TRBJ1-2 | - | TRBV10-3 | CASSAPGFYGYTF | TGTGCCAGCTCCGCGCCCGGGTTTTATGGCTACACCTTC
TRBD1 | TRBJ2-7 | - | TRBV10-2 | CASNAGTGLSYEQYF | TGCGCCAGCAACGCCGGGACAGGTCTGTCCTACGAGCAGTACTTC
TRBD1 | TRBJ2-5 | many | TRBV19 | CASSINGQVQETQYF | TGTGCCAGTAGTATAAACGGACAGGTTCAAGAGACCCAGTACTTC
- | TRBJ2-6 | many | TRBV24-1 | CATSGLKDTSGANVLTF | TGTGCCACCAGTGGGTTGAAAGACACCTCTGGGGCCAACGTCCTGACTTTC
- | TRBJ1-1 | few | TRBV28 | CASSLIAAQGREAFF | TGTGCCAGCAGTTTGATAGCGGCACAGGGTCGTGAAGCTTTCTTT
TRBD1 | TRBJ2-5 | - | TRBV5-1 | CASSLVKGAGITETQYF | TGCGCCAGCAGCTTGGTGAAGGGGGCAGGGATAACGGAGACCCAGTACTTC
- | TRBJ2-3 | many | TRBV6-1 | CASSEGGSLDTQYF | TGTGCCAGCAGTGAGGGTGGCAGCCTAGATACGCAGTATTTT
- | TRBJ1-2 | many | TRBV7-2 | CASSLGGLRGYTF | TGTGCCAGCAGCTTGGGGGGGCTTAGAGGCTACACCTTC
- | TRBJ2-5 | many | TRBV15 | CATSLRVGPQETQYF | TGTGCCACCAGCTTGAGAGTCGGTCCACAAGAGACCCAGTACTTC
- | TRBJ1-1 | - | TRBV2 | CASSDDRSANTEAFF | TGTGCCAGCAGTGACGATCGGTCAGCCAACACTGAAGCTTTCTTT
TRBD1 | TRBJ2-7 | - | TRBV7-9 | CASSPQGESYEQYF | TGTGCCAGCAGCCCTCAGGGGGAATCCTACGAGCAGTACTTC
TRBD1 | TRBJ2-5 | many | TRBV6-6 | CASSSGTGGETQYF | TGTGCCAGCAGTTCCGGGACAGGGGGAGAGACCCAGTACTTC
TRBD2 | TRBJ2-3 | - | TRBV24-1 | CATTSGVSTDTQYF | TGTGCCACCACTAGCGGGGTAAGCACAGATACGCAGTATTTT
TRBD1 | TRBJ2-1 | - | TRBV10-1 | CAGGQESYNEQFF | TGCGCCGGGGGACAGGAGTCCTACAATGAGCAGTTCTTC
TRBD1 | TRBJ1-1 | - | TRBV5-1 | CASSLGQGFF | TGCGCCAGCAGCTTGGGACAGGGTTTCTTT
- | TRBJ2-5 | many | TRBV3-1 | CASSQGGKETQYF | TGTGCCAGCAGCCAAGGGGGTAAAGAGACCCAGTACTTC
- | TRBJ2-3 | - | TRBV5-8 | CASSLRARERTDTQYF | TGTGCCAGCAGCTTGAGGGCTCGCGAACGCACAGATACGCAGTATTTT
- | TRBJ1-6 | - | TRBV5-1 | CASSSGEEDSPLHF | TGCGCCAGCAGCTCAGGGGAGGAGGATTCACCCCTCCACTTT
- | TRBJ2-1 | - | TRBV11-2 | CASSLEGNEQFF | TGTGCCAGCAGCTTAGAGGGGAATGAGCAGTTCTTC